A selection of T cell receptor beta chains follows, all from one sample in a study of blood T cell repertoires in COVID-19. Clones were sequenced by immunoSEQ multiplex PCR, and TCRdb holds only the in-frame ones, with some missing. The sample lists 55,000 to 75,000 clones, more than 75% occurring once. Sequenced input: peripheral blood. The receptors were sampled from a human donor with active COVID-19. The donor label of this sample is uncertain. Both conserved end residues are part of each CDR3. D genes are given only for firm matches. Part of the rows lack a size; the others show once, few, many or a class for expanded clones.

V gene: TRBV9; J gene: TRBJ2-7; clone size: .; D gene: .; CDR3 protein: CASSVVGQPGSIYEQYF; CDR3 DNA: TGTGCCAGCAGCGTAGTTGGGCAGCCCGGATCAATCTACGAGCAGTACTTC
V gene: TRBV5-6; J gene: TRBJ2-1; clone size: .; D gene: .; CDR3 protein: CASADYTRYNEQFF; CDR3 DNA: TGTGCCAGCGCGGACTACACCAGATACAATGAGCAGTTCTTC
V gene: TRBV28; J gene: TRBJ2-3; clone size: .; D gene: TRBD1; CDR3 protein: CASSLRQGVTDTQYF; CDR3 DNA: TGTGCCAGCAGTCTCAGACAGGGGGTTACAGATACGCAGTATTTT
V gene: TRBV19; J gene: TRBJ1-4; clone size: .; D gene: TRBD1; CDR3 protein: CASSPGQAYEKLFF; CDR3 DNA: TGTGCCAGTAGCCCGGGACAGGCGTATGAAAAACTGTTTTTT
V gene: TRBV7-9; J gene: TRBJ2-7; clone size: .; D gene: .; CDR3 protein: CASSPTQGYEQYF; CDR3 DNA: TGTGCCAGCAGCCCGACGCAGGGATACGAGCAGTACTTC
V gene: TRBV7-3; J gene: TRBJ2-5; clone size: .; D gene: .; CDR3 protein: CASSFGGGGTQYF; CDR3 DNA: TGTGCCAGCAGCTTTGGGGGAGGCGGGACCCAGTACTTC
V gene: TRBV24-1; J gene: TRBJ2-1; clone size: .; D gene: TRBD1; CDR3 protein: CATSAGQGLGNEQFF; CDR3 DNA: TGTGCCACCAGTGCGGGACAGGGGCTCGGCAATGAGCAGTTCTTC
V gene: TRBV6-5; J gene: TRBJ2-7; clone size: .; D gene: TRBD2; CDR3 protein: CASSRDKLSGINF; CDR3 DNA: TGTGCCAGCAGTCGGGACAAGCTTAGCGGGATCAACTTC
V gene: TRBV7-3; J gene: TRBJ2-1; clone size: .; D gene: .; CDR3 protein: CASSRSSSSDEQFF; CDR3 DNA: TGTGCCAGCAGCAGGTCATCTTCCAGCGATGAGCAGTTCTTC
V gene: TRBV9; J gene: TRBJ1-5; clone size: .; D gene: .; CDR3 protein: CASSSGPGQPQHF; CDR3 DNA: TGTGCCAGCAGCTCCGGGCCGGGGCAGCCCCAGCATTTT
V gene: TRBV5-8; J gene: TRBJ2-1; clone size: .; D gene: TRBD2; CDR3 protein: CASSLAGRDYNEQFF; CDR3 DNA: TGTGCCAGCAGCTTGGCAGGGAGGGACTACAATGAGCAGTTCTTC
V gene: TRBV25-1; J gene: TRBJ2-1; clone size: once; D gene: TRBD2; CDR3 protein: CASSGALAGKAYNEQFF; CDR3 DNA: TGTGCCAGCAGTGGAGCTCTAGCGGGGAAGGCCTACAATGAGCAGTTCTTC
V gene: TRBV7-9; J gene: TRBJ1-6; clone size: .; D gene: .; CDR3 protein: CASSQNRDSPLHF; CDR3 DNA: TGTGCCAGCAGCCAAAACAGAGATTCACCCCTCCACTTT
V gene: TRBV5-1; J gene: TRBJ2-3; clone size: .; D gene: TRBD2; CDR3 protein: CASGPTSNIADTQYF; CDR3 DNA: TGCGCCAGCGGCCCGACTAGCAATATCGCAGATACGCAGTATTTT
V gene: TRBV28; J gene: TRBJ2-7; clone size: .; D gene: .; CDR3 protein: CAGGGGSYEQYF; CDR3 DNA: TGTGCCGGAGGGGGGGGCTCCTACGAGCAGTACTTC
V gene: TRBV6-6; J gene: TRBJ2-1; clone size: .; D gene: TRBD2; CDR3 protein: CASVQREDHYNEQFF; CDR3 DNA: TGTGCCAGCGTCCAACGGGAGGATCACTACAATGAGCAGTTCTTC